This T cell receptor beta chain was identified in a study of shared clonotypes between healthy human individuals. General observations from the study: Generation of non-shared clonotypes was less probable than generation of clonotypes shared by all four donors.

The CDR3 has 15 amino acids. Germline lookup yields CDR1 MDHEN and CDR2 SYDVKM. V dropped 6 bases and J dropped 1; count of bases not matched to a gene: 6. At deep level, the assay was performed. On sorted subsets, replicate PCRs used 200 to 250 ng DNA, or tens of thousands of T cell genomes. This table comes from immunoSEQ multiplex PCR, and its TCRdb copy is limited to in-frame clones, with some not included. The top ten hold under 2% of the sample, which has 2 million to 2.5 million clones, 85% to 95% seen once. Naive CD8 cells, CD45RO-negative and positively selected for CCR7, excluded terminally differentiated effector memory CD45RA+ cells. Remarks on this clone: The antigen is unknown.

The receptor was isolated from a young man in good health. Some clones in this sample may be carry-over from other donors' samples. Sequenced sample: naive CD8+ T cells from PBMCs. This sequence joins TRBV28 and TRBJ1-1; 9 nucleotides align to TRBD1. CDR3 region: CASSWDREGNTEAFF. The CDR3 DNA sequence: TGTGCCAGCAGCTGGGACAGGGAAGGGAACACTGAAGCTTTCTTT.